This entry lists 5 T cell receptor beta chains sequenced from one sample in a study of blood T cell repertoires in COVID-19. Here immunoSEQ multiplex PCR was the method, and the copy in TCRdb shows in-frame clones only, minus some. The data show roughly 100,000 clones, roughly two thirds seen once. What was sequenced was peripheral blood. Source of these receptors: a human donor with acute or convalescent COVID-19. The donor label of this sample is uncertain.

This clone was observed many times. The chain recombines TRBV6-5 with TRBJ1-1; unclear D gene. The CDR3 runs to 12 residues. V lost 6 bases, J lost 7 bases, and 12 bases lay in between. Germline CDR1 is MNHEY and CDR2 is SVGAGI. The CDR3 is CASSNIGLEAFF. The CDR3, as DNA: TGTGCCAGCAGCAATATTGGGCTTGAAGCTTTCTTT.

The rearrangement links TRBV28 to TRBJ1-1; 8 nucleotides align to TRBD1. CDR3 size: 13 residues. The germline V gene has CDR1 MDHEN and CDR2 SYDVKM. Trimming at V came to 9 bases and at J to 0 bases, leaving 3 bases not matched to a gene. Written as DNA, the CDR3 is TGTGCCAGTCTCAGGGGGCTGAACACTGAAGCTTTCTTT. Amino acids: CASLRGLNTEAFF.

The chain uses TRBV3-1 (or the pseudogene TRBV3-2) and TRBJ1-4, with 8 bases aligning to TRBD1. In germline, CDR1 is LGHDT, CDR2 YNNKEL (reference sequence). The CDR3 sequence is 15 residues long. Unmatched junction bases numbered 7, after V lost 3 bases and J lost 7 bases. The chain's CDR3 is CASSHSDRGGEKLFF. DNA for the CDR3: TGTGCCAGCAGCCACTCAGACAGGGGCGGTGAAAAACTGTTTTTT.

This rearrangement joins TRBV7-8 to TRBJ1-1; D is undetermined. The CDR3 contains 14 residues. Germline CDR1 is SGHVS and CDR2 is FQNEAQ. Trimming left V 5 bases short and J 10 bases short, with 20 bases between. The CDR3 bases are TGTGCCAGCAGCCTTAGTGGACTGGGAGTAGCAGCTTTCTTT. Amino acids: CASSLSGLGVAAFF. The full variable domain, its missing parts supplied by reference TRBV7-8 and TRBJ1-1, is GAGVSQSPRYKVAKRGQDVALRCDPISGHVSLFWYQQALGQGPEFLTYFQNEAQLDKSGLPSDRFFAERPEGSVSTLKIQRTQQEDSAVYLCASSLSGLGVAAFFGQGTRLTVV.

The genes are TRBV24-1 and TRBJ2-4; a possible D gene is TRBD1 (8 bases). The CDR3 totals 17 residues. Trimming removed 2 bases from V and 3 bases from J, with 16 bases in between. Germline-derived CDR1 and CDR2 are KGHDR and SFDVKD. CDR3 in DNA: TGTGCCACCAGTGATTCTACGGACAGGGAGGGCAAAAACATTCAGTACTTC. Translated, it gives CATSDSTDREGKNIQYF.